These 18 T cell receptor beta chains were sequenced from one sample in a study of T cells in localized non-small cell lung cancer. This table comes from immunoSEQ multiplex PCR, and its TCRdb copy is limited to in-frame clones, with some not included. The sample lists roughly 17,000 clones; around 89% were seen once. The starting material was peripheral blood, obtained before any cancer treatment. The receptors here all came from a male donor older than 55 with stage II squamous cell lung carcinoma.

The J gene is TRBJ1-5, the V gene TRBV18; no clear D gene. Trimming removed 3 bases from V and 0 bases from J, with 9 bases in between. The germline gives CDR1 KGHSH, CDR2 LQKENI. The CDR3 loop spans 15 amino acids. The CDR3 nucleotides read TGTGCCAGCTCACCGCGCGGATATAGCAATCAGCCCCAGCATTTT. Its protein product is CASSPRGYSNQPQHF.

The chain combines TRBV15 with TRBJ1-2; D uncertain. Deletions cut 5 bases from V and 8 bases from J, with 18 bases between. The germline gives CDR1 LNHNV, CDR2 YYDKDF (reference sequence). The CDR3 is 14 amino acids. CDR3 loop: CATSPRVEARGYTF. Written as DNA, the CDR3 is TGTGCCACCAGCCCTCGGGTGGAGGCGCGGGGCTACACCTTC.

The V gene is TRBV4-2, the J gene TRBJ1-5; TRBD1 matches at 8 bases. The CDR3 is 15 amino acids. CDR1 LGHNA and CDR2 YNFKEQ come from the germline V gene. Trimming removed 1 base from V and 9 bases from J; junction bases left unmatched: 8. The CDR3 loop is CASSQAGTGVWPQHF. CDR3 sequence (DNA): TGTGCCAGCAGCCAAGCCGGGACAGGCGTTTGGCCCCAGCATTTT.

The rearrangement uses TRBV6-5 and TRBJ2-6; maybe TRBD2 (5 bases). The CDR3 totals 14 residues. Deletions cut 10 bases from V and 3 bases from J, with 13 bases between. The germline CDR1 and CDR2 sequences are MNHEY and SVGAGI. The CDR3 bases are TGTGCCACCGCTTCACTAGGTGGGGCCAACGTCCTGACTTTC. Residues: CATASLGGANVLTF.

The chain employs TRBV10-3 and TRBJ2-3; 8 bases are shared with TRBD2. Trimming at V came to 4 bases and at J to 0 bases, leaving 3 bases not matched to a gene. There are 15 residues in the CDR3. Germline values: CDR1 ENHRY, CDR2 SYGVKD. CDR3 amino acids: CAISVTSGSTDTQYF. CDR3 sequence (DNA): TGTGCCATCAGTGTTACTAGCGGTAGCACAGATACGCAGTATTTT.

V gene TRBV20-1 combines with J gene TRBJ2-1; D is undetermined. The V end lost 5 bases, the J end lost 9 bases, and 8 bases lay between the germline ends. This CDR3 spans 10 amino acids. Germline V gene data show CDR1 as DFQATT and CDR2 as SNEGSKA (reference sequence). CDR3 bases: TGCAGTGCTGGAGTGGGTGAGCAGTTCTTC. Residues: CSAGVGEQFF.

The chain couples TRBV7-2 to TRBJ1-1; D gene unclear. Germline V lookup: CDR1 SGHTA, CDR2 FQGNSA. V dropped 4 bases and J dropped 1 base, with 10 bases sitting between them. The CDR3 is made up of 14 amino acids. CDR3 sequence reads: CASSSGPQNTEAFF. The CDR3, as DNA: TGTGCCAGCAGCTCCGGCCCACAGAACACTGAAGCTTTCTTT.

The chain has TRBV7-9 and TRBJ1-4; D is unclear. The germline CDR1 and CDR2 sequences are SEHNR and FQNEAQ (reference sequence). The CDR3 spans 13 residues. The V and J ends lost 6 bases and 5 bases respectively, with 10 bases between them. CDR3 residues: CASRASRNEKLFF. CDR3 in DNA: TGTGCCAGCAGGGCCAGCAGGAATGAAAAACTGTTTTTT.

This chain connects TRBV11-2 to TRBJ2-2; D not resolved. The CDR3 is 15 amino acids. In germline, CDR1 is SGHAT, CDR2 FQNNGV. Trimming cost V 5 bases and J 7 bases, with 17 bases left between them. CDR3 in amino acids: CASSPLAWVVGELFF. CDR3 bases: TGTGCCAGCAGCCCCCTGGCTTGGGTTGTCGGGGAGCTGTTTTTT.

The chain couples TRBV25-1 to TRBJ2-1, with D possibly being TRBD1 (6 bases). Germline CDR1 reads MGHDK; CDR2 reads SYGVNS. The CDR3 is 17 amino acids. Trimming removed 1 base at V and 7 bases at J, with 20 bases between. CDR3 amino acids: CASSEWARDMRTNEQFF. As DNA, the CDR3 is TGTGCCAGCAGTGAATGGGCCCGGGACATGAGAACGAATGAGCAGTTCTTC.

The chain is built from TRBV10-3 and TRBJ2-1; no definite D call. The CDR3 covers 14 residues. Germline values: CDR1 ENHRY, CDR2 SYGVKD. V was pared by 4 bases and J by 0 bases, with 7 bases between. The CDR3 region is CAISGVNSYNEQFF. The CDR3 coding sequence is TGTGCCATCAGTGGAGTCAACTCCTACAATGAGCAGTTCTTC.

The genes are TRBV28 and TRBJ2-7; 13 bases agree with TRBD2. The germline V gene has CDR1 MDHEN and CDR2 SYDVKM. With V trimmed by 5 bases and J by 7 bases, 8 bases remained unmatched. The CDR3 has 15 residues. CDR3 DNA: TGTGCCAGCAGTCTACCGGGACTAGCGGGATATGAGCAGTACTTC. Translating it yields CASSLPGLAGYEQYF.

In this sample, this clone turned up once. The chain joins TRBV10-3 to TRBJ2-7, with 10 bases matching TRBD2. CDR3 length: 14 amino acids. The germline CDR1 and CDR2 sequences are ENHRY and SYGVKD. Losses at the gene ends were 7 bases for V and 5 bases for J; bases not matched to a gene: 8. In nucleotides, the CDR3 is TGTGCCATCAAAATCGGACTAGCGGTGGACGAGCAGTACTTC. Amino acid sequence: CAIKIGLAVDEQYF.

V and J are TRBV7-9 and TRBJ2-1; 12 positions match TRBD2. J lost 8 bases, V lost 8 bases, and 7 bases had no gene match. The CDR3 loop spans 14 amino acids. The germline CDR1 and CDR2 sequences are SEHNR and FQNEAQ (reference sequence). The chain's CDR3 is CASAGLAGLDEQFF. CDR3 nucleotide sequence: TGTGCCAGCGCCGGACTAGCGGGACTCGATGAGCAGTTCTTC.

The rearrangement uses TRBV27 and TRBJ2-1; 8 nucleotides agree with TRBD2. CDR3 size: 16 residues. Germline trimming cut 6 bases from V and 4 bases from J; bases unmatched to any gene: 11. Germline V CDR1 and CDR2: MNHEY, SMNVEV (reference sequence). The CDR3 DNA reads TGTGCCAGCAGATCTAAAAGCGGGAGTCGGTACAATGAGCAGTTCTTC. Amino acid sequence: CASRSKSGSRYNEQFF.

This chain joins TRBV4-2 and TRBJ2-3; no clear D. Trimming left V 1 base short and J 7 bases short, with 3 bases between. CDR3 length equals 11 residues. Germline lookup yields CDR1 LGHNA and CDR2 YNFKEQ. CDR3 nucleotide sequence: TGTGCCAGCAGCCAAGGCAATACGCAGTATTTT. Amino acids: CASSQGNTQYF.

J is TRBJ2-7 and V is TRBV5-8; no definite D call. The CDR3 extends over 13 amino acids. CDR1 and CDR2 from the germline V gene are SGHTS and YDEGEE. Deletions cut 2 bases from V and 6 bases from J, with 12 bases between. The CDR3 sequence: CASSLKSFFEQYF. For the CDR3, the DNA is TGTGCCAGCAGCTTAAAGAGTTTTTTCGAGCAGTACTTC.

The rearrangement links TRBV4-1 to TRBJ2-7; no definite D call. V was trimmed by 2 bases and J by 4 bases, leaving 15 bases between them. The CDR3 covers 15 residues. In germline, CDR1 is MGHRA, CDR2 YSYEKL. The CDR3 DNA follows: TGCGCCAGCAGCCAACTTCCGGTCGCCCATTACGAGCAGTACTTC. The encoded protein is CASSQLPVAHYEQYF.